The rows below give T cell receptor beta chains drawn from one sample of a study of cytomegalovirus exposure and HLA in healthy donors. Clones were sequenced by immunoSEQ multiplex PCR, and TCRdb holds only the in-frame ones, with some missing. The sample carries about 4,900 clones, more than 65% recorded once. Sequenced: PBMCs. These receptors all stem from a woman aged 35 to 49 in good health and CMV-seropositive. CDR3s leave out the opening cysteine and the closing phenylalanine or tryptophan. The D gene is left open where the match is weak.

d_gene,v_gene,j_gene,CDR3aa
TRBD2,TRBV2,TRBJ2-5,ASMTSGETQY
NA,TRBV29-1,TRBJ2-1,SVQTVYNEQF
NA,TRBV29-1,TRBJ1-1,SVEGARTEAF
TRBD1,TRBV30,TRBJ1-4,AWSVGQGIEKLF
NA,TRBV25-1,TRBJ1-4,ASSESATNEKLF
TRBD2,TRBV9,TRBJ2-1,ASSVGGVDHEQF
NA,TRBV30,TRBJ1-5,AWSDQGNQPQH
TRBD1,TRBV5-4,TRBJ1-5,ASRIQGSNQPQH
NA,TRBV30,TRBJ2-3,AWTLADTQY
NA,TRBV5-1,TRBJ2-7,ASSLPGTLYEQY
TRBD1,TRBV4-2,TRBJ1-5,ASSQVLGTGGNQPQH
NA,TRBV30,TRBJ1-6,AWSTPGFSGSPLH
NA,TRBV30,TRBJ2-6,AWSARYSGANVLT
NA,TRBV6-5,TRBJ2-7,ASSYAGILDYEQY
TRBD2,TRBV30,TRBJ2-5,ALQAGREVKTQY
TRBD2,TRBV15,TRBJ2-1,ATSRDRLAGGDNEQF
TRBD1,TRBV6-1,TRBJ2-7,ASSIDRAPDGEQY
NA,TRBV29-1,TRBJ1-4,SAFATNEKLF
NA,TRBV2,TRBJ1-5,ASTPAGIGNQPQH
NA,TRBV2,TRBJ2-1,ASRIQGDEQF
TRBD1,TRBV6-5,TRBJ1-2,ASSPDRGGGYT
NA,TRBV6-5,TRBJ1-1,ASSYTIRAKEAF
NA,TRBV2,TRBJ1-5,ASSHRVDRAQH
TRBD1,TRBV7-9,TRBJ2-1,ASSRGQDYNEQF
TRBD2,TRBV30,TRBJ2-1,AWSVGLADHNEQF
TRBD1,TRBV5-6,TRBJ1-5,ASSWTGGTGNQPQH
TRBD2,TRBV7-2,TRBJ2-2,ASSGTSGRSTGELF
NA,TRBV19,TRBJ1-5,ASSIGADQPQH
TRBD1,TRBV5-1,TRBJ1-5,ASSSSGGGNQPQH
NA,TRBV30,TRBJ1-5,AWSARERQPQH
NA,TRBV5-4,TRBJ2-6,ASINSGANVLT
NA,TRBV29-1,TRBJ1-2,SVEDRGGAVTGYT
NA,TRBV7-9,TRBJ1-1,ASSVTGLTEAF
NA,TRBV15,TRBJ1-5,ATSFSGDTGPRH
TRBD2,TRBV5-1,TRBJ2-1,ASSSSGTRLF
NA,TRBV18,TRBJ1-6,ASSPETANSPLH
NA,TRBV7-9,TRBJ2-7,ASSLQGYEQY
TRBD1,TRBV5-1,TRBJ2-7,ASSLATGLSYEQY
TRBD2,TRBV29-1,TRBJ2-1,SVDRASGRTNEQF
NA,TRBV29-1,TRBJ1-1,SVSRGNTEAF
TRBD1,TRBV6-1,TRBJ1-1,ASSEIQGYTEAF
TRBD1,TRBV5-1,TRBJ1-1,ASTLGQAMNTEAF
NA,TRBV30,TRBJ1-5,AWSNSRNQPQH
NA,TRBV15,TRBJ1-2,ATSRATGANYGYT
TRBD2,TRBV6-4,TRBJ2-3,ASSDGRGGTDTQY
TRBD1,TRBV2,TRBJ1-1,ASTGGVGTEAF
NA,TRBV30,TRBJ1-5,AWSVGARGNQPQH
TRBD2,TRBV29-1,TRBJ2-7,SVGLAAYEQY
NA,TRBV29-1,TRBJ2-1,SVPSTGLREQF
TRBD1,TRBV15,TRBJ2-1,ATEWKQGADHEQF